The 22 T cell receptor beta chains below were found in one sample sequenced in a study of blood T cell repertoires in COVID-19. The method was immunoSEQ multiplex PCR; TCRdb's version includes in-frame clones alone and lacks a portion of them. The sample consists of around 64,000 clones, about nine tenths of them appearing once. Sequences were obtained from peripheral blood. These receptors came from a woman between 18 and 30 years old with acute or convalescent COVID-19.

This chain uses TRBV11-2 with TRBJ2-3; a possible D gene is TRBD1 (6 bases). V dropped 0 bases and J dropped 2 bases, with 9 bases sitting between them. From germline, CDR1 is SGHAT and CDR2 FQNNGV. The length of the CDR3 is 15 residues. This chain's CDR3 is CASSLDWGHTDTQYF. CDR3 in DNA: TGTGCCAGCAGCTTAGATTGGGGGCACACAGATACGCAGTATTTT.

The V call is TRBV7-8, the J call TRBJ2-7; 7 nucleotides match TRBD1. Germline CDR1 is SGHVS and CDR2 is FQNEAQ. V gave up 5 bases and J gave up 6 bases; unmatched junction bases: 10. This CDR3 is built from 14 residues. Here the CDR3 reads CASSQDRDRFEQYF. Written as DNA, the CDR3 is TGTGCCAGCAGCCAAGACAGGGATCGCTTCGAGCAGTACTTC.

The CDR3, as DNA: TGCAGCACCGCGGAGACAGGGGCTGTCTACACCTTC. Residues: CSTAETGAVYTF. The genes are TRBV29-1 and TRBJ1-2; 8 bases are shared with TRBD1. Trimming at V came to 8 bases and at J to 10 bases, leaving 12 bases not matched to a gene. The CDR3 runs 12 residues. In germline, CDR1 is SQVTM, CDR2 ANQGSEA.

The chain is built from TRBV16 and TRBJ1-2; TRBD1 matches at 8 bases. V dropped 3 bases and J dropped 6; count of bases not matched to a gene: 12. This CDR3 contains 16 residues. Germline CDR1 KGHSY, CDR2 FQNENV. CDR3 DNA: TGTGCCAGCAGCCATCCCACCATAGGACAGGGAGATGGCTACACCTTC. This sequence encodes CASSHPTIGQGDGYTF.

The chain is built from TRBV9 and TRBJ2-5; D might be TRBD2 (5 bases). V was pared by 0 bases and J by 4 bases, with 16 bases between. This CDR3 comprises 16 residues. Germline V CDR1 and CDR2: SGDLS, YYNGEE. In DNA, the CDR3 is TGTGCCAGCAGCGTAGGGGAGTTCGGAGGCCGAGAGACCCAGTACTTC. It is translated as CASSVGEFGGRETQYF.

The chain couples TRBV19 to TRBJ2-1; 8 nucleotides line up with TRBD2. The CDR3 runs 13 residues. The germline gives CDR1 LNHDA, CDR2 SQIVND (reference sequence). V lost 3 bases, J lost 8 bases, and 3 bases stayed unmatched. The CDR3 is CASSILRGDEQFF. CDR3 sequence (DNA): TGTGCCAGTAGTATCCTGCGGGGGGATGAGCAGTTCTTC. Full variable domain (outside the CDR3, taken from reference TRBV19 and TRBJ2-1): DGGITQSPKYLFRKEGQNVTLSCEQNLNHDAMYWYRQDPGQGLRLIYYSQIVNDFQKGDIAEGYSVSREKKESFPLTVTSAQKNPTAFYLCASSILRGDEQFFGPGTRLTVL.

This rearrangement joins TRBV4-1 to TRBJ1-5, with TRBD1 matching 7 bases. In germline, CDR1 is MGHRA, CDR2 YSYEKL. The junction had 3 bases not matched to a gene; V was cut back by 1 base and J by 6 bases. The CDR3 has 14 amino acids. The CDR3 protein is CASSQAQGSQPQHF. CDR3 coding DNA: TGCGCCAGCAGCCAAGCACAGGGGAGTCAGCCCCAGCATTTT.

The chain couples TRBV24-1 to TRBJ2-2, with 8 positions matching TRBD1. The V and J ends lost 1 base and 1 base, in that order; junction bases with no gene match: 1. The CDR3 totals 16 residues. Germline V CDR1 and CDR2: KGHDR, SFDVKD. The CDR3 region has the DNA TGTGCCACCAGTGATTTCGGGACAGGGAACACCGGGGAGCTGTTTTTT. It translates to CATSDFGTGNTGELFF.

The chain joins TRBV30 to TRBJ2-1, with TRBD2 matching over 13 bases. V was pared by 2 bases and J by 16 bases, with 11 bases of the junction left unmatched. Germline-derived CDR1 and CDR2 are GTSNPN and SVGIG (reference sequence). This CDR3 comprises 14 residues. The CDR3, as DNA: TGTGCCTGGAGTACCAATCCGAGGACTAGCGGGGGATTCTTC. It is translated as CAWSTNPRTSGGFF.

This clone was seen just once. The chain has TRBV27 and TRBJ2-2; D might be TRBD2 (7 bases). V was pared by 2 bases and J by 4 bases, with 11 bases between. Germline CDR1 MNHEY, CDR2 SMNVEV (reference sequence). The CDR3 sequence is 15 residues long. The CDR3 region is CASSLRGGGTGELFF. CDR3 DNA sequence: TGTGCCAGCAGTTTACGCGGGGGCGGCACCGGGGAGCTGTTTTTT.

This chain links TRBV28 with TRBJ1-4; D not resolved. Germline loops: CDR1 MDHEN, CDR2 SYDVKM. The CDR3 loop spans 18 amino acids. V lost 5 bases and J lost 1, with 20 bases in between. CDR3 nucleotides: TGTGCCAGCAGTCCAAATCCCCTTATGACAAAAACTAATGAAAAACTGTTTTTT. This sequence encodes CASSPNPLMTKTNEKLFF.

The CDR3 loop reads CASSIGTGSSTDTQYF. CDR3 in DNA: TGTGCCAGTAGTATTGGGACAGGGTCCTCCACAGATACGCAGTATTTT. The V and J genes are TRBV19 and TRBJ2-3, with TRBD1 matching over 9 bases. The CDR3 runs to 16 residues. V trimming: 3 bases; J trimming: 2 bases; junction bases outside the gene matches: 6. Germline CDR1 and CDR2: LNHDA and SQIVND (reference sequence). Combining the CDR3 with reference TRBV19 and TRBJ2-3 gives the whole variable domain DGGITQSPKYLFRKEGQNVTLSCEQNLNHDAMYWYRQDPGQGLRLIYYSQIVNDFQKGDIAEGYSVSREKKESFPLTVTSAQKNPTAFYLCASSIGTGSSTDTQYFGPGTRLTVL.

This rearrangement joins TRBV2 to TRBJ2-3; 15 bases agree with TRBD2. Germline V gene data show CDR1 as SNHLY and CDR2 as FYNNEI. The CDR3 has 14 amino acids. The trim removed 5 bases at V and 8 bases at J, leaving 2 bases unmatched. The CDR3 protein is CASSPGLAGGTQYF. The CDR3 DNA is TGTGCCAGCAGTCCGGGACTAGCGGGGGGTACGCAGTATTTT.

V usage is TRBV19 and J usage is TRBJ2-5; 9 nucleotides align to TRBD1. V gave up 7 bases and J gave up 1 base; unmatched junction bases: 4. CDR1 is LNHDA, CDR2 SQIVND, per germline (reference sequence). The CDR3 is 14 residues long. The CDR3, as DNA: TGTGCCAGTAAGAGGACAGGGGTCCAAGAGACCCAGTACTTC. This gives the protein CASKRTGVQETQYF.

The chain carries TRBV29-1 and TRBJ1-6; 7 nucleotides match TRBD1. CDR1 and CDR2 from the germline V gene are SQVTM and ANQGSEA. V lost 4 bases, J lost 6 bases, and 3 bases stayed unmatched. The CDR3 loop spans 13 amino acids. The CDR3, as DNA: TGCAGCGTTGGGGACAGCCTTAATTCACCCCTCCACTTT. The encoded protein is CSVGDSLNSPLHF.

The rearrangement joins TRBV6-5 to TRBJ1-5; D gene uncertain. Trimming pared 7 bases from V and 7 bases from J, leaving 17 bases between. Germline V lookup: CDR1 MNHEY, CDR2 SVGAGI. The CDR3 is 14 amino acids. CDR3 nucleotide sequence: TGTGCCAGCAATCCCTCGGCCGGAGGACAGCCCCAGCATTTT. Protein: CASNPSAGGQPQHF.

This sequence joins TRBV15 and TRBJ1-2; D unresolved. Germline lookup yields CDR1 LNHNV and CDR2 YYDKDF (reference sequence). This CDR3 has 14 residues. Trimming took 3 bases from V and 0 from J, leaving 8 bases between them. In DNA form, the CDR3 reads TGTGCCACCAGCAGTCGAGAGGCTAACTATGGCTACACCTTC. The encoded protein is CATSSREANYGYTF.

This clone was seen only once. In the same sample, other DNA sequences code for this CDR3. This chain connects TRBV9 to TRBJ1-1; TRBD1 is a possible D gene (6 bases). CDR3 length equals 13 residues. From germline, CDR1 is SGDLS and CDR2 YYNGEE. Trimming took off 0 bases at V and 6 bases at J, with 9 bases between the two ends. The CDR3 sequence is CASSVATGSEAFF. The DNA of the CDR3 is TGTGCCAGCAGCGTAGCTACAGGGTCTGAAGCTTTCTTT.

The rearrangement uses TRBV30 and TRBJ2-6; D call uncertain. With 0 bases removed from V and 9 bases from J, the gap between germline ends came to 12 bases. The CDR3 runs to 14 residues. Germline V gene sequence: CDR1 GTSNPN, CDR2 SVGIG (reference sequence). The CDR3 sequence is CAWSVPGSYNVLTF. In DNA, the CDR3 is TGTGCCTGGAGTGTGCCCGGGTCCTACAACGTCCTGACTTTC.

The rearrangement links TRBV7-2 to TRBJ2-2, with TRBD2 matching over 11 bases. With 5 bases clipped from V and 5 bases from J, the junction kept 4 bases outside the gene matches. The CDR3 spans 15 residues. Germline-derived CDR1 and CDR2 are SGHTA and FQGNSA. This CDR3 reads CASSPGLAVTGELFF. Written as DNA, the CDR3 is TGTGCCAGCAGCCCGGGACTAGCGGTAACCGGGGAGCTGTTTTTT.

This clone was picked up one time. This chain's CDR3 is CASSSPTRGRGTLNTEAFF. The CDR3 DNA reads as TGTGCCAGCAGCTCCCCGACGCGGGGACGTGGGACGCTGAACACTGAAGCTTTCTTT. The chain couples TRBV13 to TRBJ1-1; possible D gene TRBD1, 5 bases. CDR1 and CDR2 (germline): PRHDT, FYEKMQ (reference sequence). The CDR3 has 19 amino acids. V lost 4 bases and J 0 bases, leaving 24 bases between the germline ends.

The chain has TRBV28 and TRBJ1-5; 7 nucleotides line up with TRBD1. Trimming at V came to 6 bases and at J to 4 bases, leaving 6 bases not matched to a gene. CDR1 and CDR2 (germline): MDHEN, SYDVKM. This CDR3 is built from 14 residues. The CDR3 protein is CASREDRTNQPQHF. CDR3 nucleotide sequence: TGTGCCAGCAGGGAGGACAGGACTAATCAGCCCCAGCATTTT.